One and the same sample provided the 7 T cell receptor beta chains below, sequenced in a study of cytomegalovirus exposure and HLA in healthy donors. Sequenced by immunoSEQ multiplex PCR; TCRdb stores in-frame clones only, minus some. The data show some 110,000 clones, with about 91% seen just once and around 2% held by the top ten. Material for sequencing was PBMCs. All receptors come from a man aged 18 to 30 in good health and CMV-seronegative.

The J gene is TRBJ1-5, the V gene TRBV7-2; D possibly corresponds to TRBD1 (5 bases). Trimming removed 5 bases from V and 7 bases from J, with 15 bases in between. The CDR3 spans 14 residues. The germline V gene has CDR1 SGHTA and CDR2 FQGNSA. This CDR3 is CASSPGGRAQPQHF. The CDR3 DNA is TGTGCCAGCAGCCCCGGTGGCAGGGCCCAGCCCCAGCATTTT.

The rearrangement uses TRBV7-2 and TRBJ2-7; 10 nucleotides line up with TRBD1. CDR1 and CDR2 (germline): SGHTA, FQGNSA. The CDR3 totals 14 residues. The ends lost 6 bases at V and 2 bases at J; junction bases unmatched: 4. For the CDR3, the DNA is TGTGCCAGCAGACCGACAGGGGGCGCCTACGAGCAGTACTTC. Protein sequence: CASRPTGGAYEQYF.

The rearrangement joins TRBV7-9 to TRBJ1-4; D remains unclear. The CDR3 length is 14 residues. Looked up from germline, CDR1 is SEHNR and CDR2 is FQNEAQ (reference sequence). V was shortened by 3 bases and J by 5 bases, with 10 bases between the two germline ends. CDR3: CASSLGHGNEKLFF. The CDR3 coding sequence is TGTGCCAGCAGCTTGGGTCACGGGAATGAAAAACTGTTTTTT. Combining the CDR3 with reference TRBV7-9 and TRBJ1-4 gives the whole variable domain DTGVSQNPRHKITKRGQNVTFRCDPISEHNRLYWYRQTLGQGPEFLTYFQNEAQLEKSRLLSDRFSAERPKGSFSTLEIQRTEQGDSAMYLCASSLGHGNEKLFFGSGTQLSVL.

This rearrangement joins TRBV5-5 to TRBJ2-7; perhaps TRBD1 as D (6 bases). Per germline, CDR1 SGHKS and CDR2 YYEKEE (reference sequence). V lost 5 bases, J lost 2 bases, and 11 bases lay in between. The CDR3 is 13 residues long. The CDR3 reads CASSDGQTYEQYF. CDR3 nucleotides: TGTGCCAGCAGTGACGGACAGACCTACGAGCAGTACTTC.

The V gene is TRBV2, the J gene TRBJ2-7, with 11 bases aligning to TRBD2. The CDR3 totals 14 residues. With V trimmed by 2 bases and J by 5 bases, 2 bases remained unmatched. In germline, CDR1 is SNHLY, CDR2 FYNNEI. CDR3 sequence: CASSETSGRDEQYF. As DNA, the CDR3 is TGTGCCAGCAGTGAAACTAGCGGGAGAGACGAGCAGTACTTC.

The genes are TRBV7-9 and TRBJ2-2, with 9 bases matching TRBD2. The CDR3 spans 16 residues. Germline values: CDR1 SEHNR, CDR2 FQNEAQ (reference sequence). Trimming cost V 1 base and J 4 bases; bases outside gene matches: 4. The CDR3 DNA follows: TGTGCCAGCAGCTTAGATTTGCGGGAGGGCACCGGGGAGCTGTTTTTT. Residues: CASSLDLREGTGELFF.

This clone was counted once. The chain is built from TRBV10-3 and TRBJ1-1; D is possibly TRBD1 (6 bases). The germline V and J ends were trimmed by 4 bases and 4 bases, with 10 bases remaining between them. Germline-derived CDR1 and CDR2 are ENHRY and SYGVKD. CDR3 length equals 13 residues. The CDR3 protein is CAISGQVGTEAFF. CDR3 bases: TGTGCCATCAGTGGACAGGTTGGCACTGAAGCTTTCTTT.